This TCR beta chain was retrieved from a study of T cell clonality in common variable immunodeficiency. General observations from the study: Repertoire-complication correlations in CVID were limited by patient heterogeneity. Shared TCRbeta clones were fewer between CVID subjects than controls.

The V gene's germline CDR1 is GTSNPN and CDR2 SVGIG (reference sequence). CDR3 length: 14 amino acids. This clone was recorded a few times. Its antigen is currently unknown. The CDR3 is cut off 3 residues early in the read; its end comes from the germline J gene. Data came from immunoSEQ multiplex PCR; TCRdb stores just in-frame clones and leaves some out. The sample gives 40,000 to 50,000 clones, none seen only once, and the top ten clones hold less than 6.5%. The sample comprised peripheral blood mononuclear cells. The receptor was derived from a person aged 18 to 75 in good health. The chain uses TRBV30 and TRBJ1-2; D gene uncertain. CDR3 in amino acids: CAWSVPPVFYEYTF. The covered CDR3 bases are TGTGCCTGGAGTGTACCCCCCGTGTTCTACGAA.